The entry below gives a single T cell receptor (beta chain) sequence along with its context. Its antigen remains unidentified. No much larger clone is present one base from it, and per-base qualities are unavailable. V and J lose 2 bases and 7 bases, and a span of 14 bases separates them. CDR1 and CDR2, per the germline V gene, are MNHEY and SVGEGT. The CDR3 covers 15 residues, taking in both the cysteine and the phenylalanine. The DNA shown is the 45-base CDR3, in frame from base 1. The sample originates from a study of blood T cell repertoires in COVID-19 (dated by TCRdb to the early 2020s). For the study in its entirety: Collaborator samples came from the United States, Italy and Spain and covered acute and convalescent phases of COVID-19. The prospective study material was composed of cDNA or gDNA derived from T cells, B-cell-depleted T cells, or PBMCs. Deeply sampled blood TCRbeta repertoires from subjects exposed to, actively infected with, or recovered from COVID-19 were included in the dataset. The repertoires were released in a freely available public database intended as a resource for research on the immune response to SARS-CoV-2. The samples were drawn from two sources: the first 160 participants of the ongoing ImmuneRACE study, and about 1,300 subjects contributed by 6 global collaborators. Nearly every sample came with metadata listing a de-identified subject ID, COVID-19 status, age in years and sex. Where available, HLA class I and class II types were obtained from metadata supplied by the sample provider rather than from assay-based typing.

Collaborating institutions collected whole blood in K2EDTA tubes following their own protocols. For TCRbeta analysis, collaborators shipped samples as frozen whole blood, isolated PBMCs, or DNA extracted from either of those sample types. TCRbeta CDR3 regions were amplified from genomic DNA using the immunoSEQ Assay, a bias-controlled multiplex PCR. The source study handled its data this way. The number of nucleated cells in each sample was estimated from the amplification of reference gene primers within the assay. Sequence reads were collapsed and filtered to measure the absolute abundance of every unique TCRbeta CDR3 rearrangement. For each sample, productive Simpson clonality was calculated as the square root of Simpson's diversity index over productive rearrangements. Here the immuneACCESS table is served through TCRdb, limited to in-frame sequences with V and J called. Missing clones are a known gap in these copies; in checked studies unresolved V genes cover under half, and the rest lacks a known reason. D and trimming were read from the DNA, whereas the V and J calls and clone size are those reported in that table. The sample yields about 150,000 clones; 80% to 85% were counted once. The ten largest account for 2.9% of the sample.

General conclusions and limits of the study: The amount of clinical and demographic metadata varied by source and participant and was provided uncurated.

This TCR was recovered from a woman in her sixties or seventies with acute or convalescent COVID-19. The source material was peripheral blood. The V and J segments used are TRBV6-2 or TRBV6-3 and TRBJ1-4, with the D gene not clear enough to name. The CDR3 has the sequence CASSYGPPEGEKLFF. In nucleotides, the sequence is TGTGCCAGCAGTTACGGACCTCCTGAGGGTGAAAAACTGTTTTTT.